The T cell receptor (beta chain) described here comes from a study of cytomegalovirus exposure and HLA in healthy donors. The CDR3 is 17 residues long. V gave up 3 bases and J gave up 3 bases, with 18 bases separating them. Germline V lookup: CDR1 KGHSH, CDR2 LQKENI. The study ran its PCR with 60 Vbeta and 13 Jbeta primers. Per the study methods: Around 80 million unique TCR beta chains, roughly 11 million of them shared, were counted by a later analysis. Profiled with immunoSEQ multiplex PCR; TCRdb holds only in-frame clones, not every one. Clone size and the V and J calls come from that table; the DNA yielded D and trimming. The sample shows around 110,000 clones, around 62% of them seen only once.

Source material: PBMCs. This chain connects TRBV18 to TRBJ2-1; D possibly corresponds to TRBD1 (5 bases). The TCR sequence derives from a woman in her forties in good health and CMV-seropositive. As DNA, the CDR3 is TGTGCCAGCTCACCGCAAGTCGGTCCAGGGATCTACAATGAGCAGTTCTTC. Its translation is CASSPQVGPGIYNEQFF.